A single sample is the source of the 27 T cell receptor beta chains below, sequenced in a study of blood T cell repertoires in COVID-19. Sequencing used immunoSEQ multiplex PCR; TCRdb keeps in-frame clones, though not all of them. Found here are approximately 100,000 clones, nearly 85% of them singletons; the top ten hold 6.6%. The sequencing sample was made of peripheral blood. All receptors come from a woman aged 45 to 65 with acute or convalescent COVID-19.

The rearrangement uses TRBV6-5 and TRBJ2-3, with TRBD2 matching over 9 bases. Losses at the gene ends were 2 bases for V and 4 bases for J; bases not matched to a gene: 7. The length of the CDR3 is 16 residues. Germline values: CDR1 MNHEY, CDR2 SVGAGI. CDR3 in amino acids: CASSYGGGGLADTQYF. CDR3 nucleotide sequence: TGTGCCAGCAGTTACGGCGGGGGGGGGCTTGCAGATACGCAGTATTTT.

V is TRBV4-1 and J is TRBJ2-4; D gene uncertain. V was trimmed by 4 bases and J by 3 bases, leaving 13 bases between them. CDR1 and CDR2 (germline): MGHRA, YSYEKL. CDR3 length: 15 amino acids. The CDR3, as DNA: TGCGCCAGCAGCCCCCTGGAGCTGGGCAAAAACATTCAGTACTTC. Its protein is CASSPLELGKNIQYF.

This clone came up once. The chain uses TRBV6-5 and TRBJ1-6, with 9 bases matching TRBD1. Germline values: CDR1 MNHEY, CDR2 SVGAGI. The CDR3 has 14 amino acids. V shed 6 bases and J 7 bases; nucleotides not matched to a gene: 4. CDR3 in DNA: TGTGCCAGCAGGGCGACAGGGGGGAATTCACCCCTCCACTTT. This codes for CASRATGGNSPLHF.

The rearrangement uses TRBV19 and TRBJ2-3, with TRBD2 identical over 8 bases. V lost 1 base, J lost 2 bases, and 8 bases stayed unmatched. CDR3 size: 17 residues. Germline V gene sequence: CDR1 LNHDA, CDR2 SQIVND (reference sequence). CDR3 DNA: TGTGCCAGTAGTATAGGAGCGGGGGTTTCAATCACAGATACGCAGTATTTT. It is translated as CASSIGAGVSITDTQYF.

The V and J genes are TRBV6-5 and TRBJ1-1, with a tentative D call TRBD1 (5 bases). The V end was cut by 7 bases, the J end by 5 bases, with 17 bases between. The germline gives CDR1 MNHEY, CDR2 SVGAGI. The CDR3 loop spans 14 amino acids. CDR3: CASTGGSKRTEAFF. CDR3 nucleotides: TGTGCCAGCACCGGGGGATCGAAGAGGACTGAAGCTTTCTTT.

V gene TRBV5-1 combines with J gene TRBJ1-5, with TRBD1 matching 9 bases. Germline CDR1 is SGHRS and CDR2 is YFSETQ. J gave up 2 bases and V 0 bases, and 6 bases lay outside the gene matches. The length of the CDR3 is 17 residues. CDR3 DNA sequence: TGCGCCAGCAGCTTGGGGACAGGGGAGAAGGGCAATCAGCCCCAGCATTTT. Amino acid sequence: CASSLGTGEKGNQPQHF.

The chain has TRBV3-1 (or the pseudogene TRBV3-2) and TRBJ2-3; possible D gene TRBD2, 5 bases. Germline-derived CDR1 and CDR2 are LGHDT and YNNKEL (reference sequence). The CDR3 extends over 13 amino acids. V was clipped by 4 bases and J by 2 bases, with 7 bases between them. The CDR3 coding sequence is TGTGCCAGCAGCCCCGGGATCACAGATACGCAGTATTTT. Its translation is CASSPGITDTQYF.

This chain connects TRBV30 to TRBJ1-2; D uncertain. With 0 bases removed from V and 4 bases from J, the gap between germline ends came to 6 bases. The CDR3 runs to 12 residues. Germline assignment: CDR1 GTSNPN and CDR2 SVGIG (reference sequence). The DNA of the CDR3 is TGTGCCTGGAGTGTACAGCTCTATGGCTACACCTTC. Protein: CAWSVQLYGYTF. Variable domain in full (rest from reference TRBV30 and TRBJ1-2): SQTIHQWPATLVQPVGSPLSLECTVEGTSNPNLYWYRQAAGRGLQLLFYSVGIGQISSEVPQNLSASRPQDRQFILSSKKLLLSDSGFYLCAWSVQLYGYTFGSGTRLTVV.

J is TRBJ1-2 and V is TRBV10-2; no reliable D call. The CDR3 is 14 amino acids. Trimming left V 7 bases short and J 3 bases short, with 15 bases between. Germline-derived CDR1 and CDR2 are WSHSY and SAAADI. CDR3 DNA: TGCGCCAGCACCGGGAGGGTCAACCACTATGGCTACACCTTC. Translating gives CASTGRVNHYGYTF.

The chain employs TRBV6-5 and TRBJ1-2, with TRBD1 identical over 7 bases. The CDR3 runs 14 residues. The V segment lost 5 bases and the J segment 4 bases; nucleotides outside the gene matches: 7. Per the germline V gene, CDR1 is MNHEY and CDR2 is SVGAGI. CDR3 in DNA: TGTGCCAGCAGTATGGGACAGCTATTCTATGGCTACACCTTC. Residues: CASSMGQLFYGYTF.

The chain recombines TRBV7-2 with TRBJ1-2; TRBD1 is a possible D gene (5 bases). The germline V and J ends were trimmed by 2 bases and 6 bases, with 19 bases remaining between them. Germline V lookup: CDR1 SGHTA, CDR2 FQGNSA. This CDR3 spans 16 amino acids. The CDR3 DNA is TGTGCCAGCAGCTTATATGGGGGGGACGTTGCGAATGGCTACACCTTC. Translated: CASSLYGGDVANGYTF.

The CDR3 nucleotides read TGTGCCTTTCGCGCCAGGACAGCCAATGAGCAGTTCTTC. It codes for CAFRARTANEQFF. The chain has TRBV30 and TRBJ2-1, with D possibly matching TRBD1 (6 bases). CDR1 is GTSNPN, CDR2 SVGIG, per germline (reference sequence). V was trimmed by 7 bases and J by 6 bases, leaving 16 bases between them. The CDR3 sequence is 13 residues long.

This sequence joins TRBV25-1 and TRBJ2-3, with 10 bases fitting TRBD2. CDR1 MGHDK and CDR2 SYGVNS come from the germline V gene. V lost 1 base and J lost 4; bases outside the gene matches: 5. CDR3 length: 16 amino acids. The CDR3 sequence is CASSEFRAGGPDTQYF. Written as DNA, the CDR3 is TGTGCCAGCAGTGAATTTCGAGCGGGGGGGCCAGATACGCAGTATTTT.

V and J are TRBV5-5 and TRBJ1-2, with TRBD1 identical over 9 bases. Germline loops: CDR1 SGHKS, CDR2 YYEKEE (reference sequence). J gave up 3 bases and V 4 bases, and 7 bases lay outside the gene matches. This CDR3 spans 15 amino acids. The CDR3 protein is CASSPGQGNDYGYTF. The CDR3 bases are TGTGCCAGCAGCCCGGGACAGGGAAACGACTATGGCTACACCTTC.

This clone turned up a few times. The CDR3 bases are TGTGCCAGCACCTCCCCGGGGTCCTATGGCTACACCTTC. It is translated as CASTSPGSYGYTF. The chain employs TRBV9 and TRBJ1-2, with D hard to call. The CDR3 contains 13 residues. The V gene's germline CDR1 is SGDLS and CDR2 YYNGEE. Trimming removed 6 bases from V and 4 bases from J, with 13 bases in between.

The genes are TRBV3-1 (or the pseudogene TRBV3-2) and TRBJ1-2; a weak D match, TRBD1 (6 bases). Germline-derived CDR1 and CDR2 are LGHDT and YNNKEL (reference sequence). Trimming stripped 0 bases from V and 6 bases from J, with 14 bases between. The length of the CDR3 is 15 residues. The DNA of the CDR3 is TGTGCCAGCAGCCAAGAACACAGGGTTGGGAATGGCTACACCTTC. This gives the protein CASSQEHRVGNGYTF.

The chain uses TRBV5-8 and TRBJ1-1, with unresolved D. Germline V CDR1 and CDR2: SGHTS, YDEGEE. The CDR3 covers 15 residues. Between the trimmed V and J ends, which lost 5 bases and 3 bases, there was a span of 17 bases. CDR3 DNA sequence: TGTGCCAGCAGGAAATATGCCTTGGCAGACACTGAAGCTTTCTTT. Its protein product is CASRKYALADTEAFF.

J is TRBJ1-1 and V is TRBV28, with a tentative D call TRBD1 (6 bases). V was trimmed by 5 bases and J by 0 bases, leaving 13 bases between them. This CDR3 is built from 15 residues. Per the germline V gene, CDR1 is MDHEN and CDR2 is SYDVKM. As DNA, the CDR3 is TGTGCCAGCAGTGGGGGGGGCAGCCTGAACACTGAAGCTTTCTTT. Translating gives CASSGGGSLNTEAFF. The variable domain in full, with the rest retrieved from reference TRBV28 and TRBJ1-1, is DVKVTQSSRYLVKRTGEKVFLECVQDMDHENMFWYRQDPGLGLRLIYFSYDVKMKEKGDIPEGYSVSREKKERFSLILESASTNQTSMYLCASSGGGSLNTEAFFGQGTRLTVV.

This chain connects TRBV28 to TRBJ2-7, with D hard to call. V was cut by 2 bases and J by 2 bases, with 7 bases left in between. CDR1 and CDR2 from the germline V gene are MDHEN and SYDVKM. This CDR3 is built from 13 residues. The CDR3 nucleotides are TGTGCCAGCAGTTTAGACAATACCTACGAGCAGTACTTC. It is translated as CASSLDNTYEQYF.

The chain links TRBV9 to TRBJ1-3; 7 bases agree with TRBD1. The germline V gene encodes CDR1 SGDLS and CDR2 YYNGEE. The V and J ends lost 2 bases and 1 base, in that order; junction bases with no gene match: 9. The length of the CDR3 is 17 residues. CDR3 DNA sequence: TGTGCCAGCAGCGTCACTTCTTCAGGGGGATCTGGAAACACCATATATTTT. Its protein is CASSVTSSGGSGNTIYF.

This clone showed up just a few times. The chain recombines TRBV6-1 with TRBJ1-4, with D perhaps TRBD1 (5 bases). The CDR3 totals 13 residues. CDR1 and CDR2 (germline): MNHNS, SASEGT. Trimming pared 3 bases from V and 6 bases from J, leaving 8 bases between. DNA for the CDR3: TGTGCCAGCAGTGACAGGGAGGATGAAAAACTGTTTTTT. Translated: CASSDREDEKLFF.

For this clone: This sample includes further DNA sequences coding for the same CDR3. This chain connects TRBV6-5 to TRBJ1-1; TRBD1 matches at 7 bases. CDR1 is MNHEY, CDR2 SVGAGI, per germline. This CDR3 region has 13 residues. The J segment lost 8 bases and the V segment lost 5 bases, leaving 8 bases of the junction unmatched. The CDR3 nucleotides read TGTGCCAGCAGTCCTCCTGGGACAGTGGAAGCTTTCTTT. It encodes CASSPPGTVEAFF.

The gene calls are TRBV5-5 and TRBJ2-1; D unresolved. The germline V and J ends were trimmed by 0 bases and 4 bases, with 5 bases remaining between them. CDR3 length: 13 residues. Germline assignment: CDR1 SGHKS and CDR2 YYEKEE (reference sequence). The CDR3 loop is CASSLDLYNEQFF. The CDR3 DNA is TGTGCCAGCAGCTTGGACCTATACAATGAGCAGTTCTTC.

CDR3 protein: CASSQGNTEAFF. CDR3 nucleotides: TGTGCCAGCAGTCAGGGGAACACTGAAGCTTTCTTT. V is TRBV6-5 and J is TRBJ1-1; possible D gene TRBD1, 5 bases. V dropped 5 bases and J dropped 1 base, with 5 bases sitting between them. Germline V lookup: CDR1 MNHEY, CDR2 SVGAGI. The CDR3 is made up of 12 amino acids.

This clone was counted between two and nine times. The V and J genes are TRBV28 and TRBJ2-1; a weak D match, TRBD2 (6 bases). CDR3 size: 11 residues. Germline V gene sequence: CDR1 MDHEN, CDR2 SYDVKM. Between the trimmed V and J ends, which lost 8 bases and 10 bases, there was a span of 12 bases. CDR3 nucleotides: TGTGCCAGCGGGAGGTGGGGGGAGCAGTTCTTC. Amino acid sequence: CASGRWGEQFF.

The chain carries TRBV2 and TRBJ2-1; 11 bases align to TRBD2. Germline CDR1 and CDR2: SNHLY and FYNNEI. This CDR3 spans 16 amino acids. After removal of 6 bases from V and 7 bases from J, the junction contained 11 bases not matched to a gene. CDR3 amino acids: CASSATLAGGINEQFF. The CDR3 DNA reads as TGTGCCAGCAGCGCAACTCTAGCGGGGGGTATAAATGAGCAGTTCTTC.

J is TRBJ2-1 and V is TRBV7-9; 12 nucleotides agree with TRBD1. CDR1 and CDR2 from the germline V gene are SEHNR and FQNEAQ (reference sequence). This CDR3 contains 14 residues. The J segment lost 12 bases and the V segment lost 3 bases, leaving 6 bases of the junction unmatched. CDR3 nucleotides: TGTGCCAGCAGCTTCGGGACAGGGGGCGCCGTGCAGTTCTTC. Protein: CASSFGTGGAVQFF.